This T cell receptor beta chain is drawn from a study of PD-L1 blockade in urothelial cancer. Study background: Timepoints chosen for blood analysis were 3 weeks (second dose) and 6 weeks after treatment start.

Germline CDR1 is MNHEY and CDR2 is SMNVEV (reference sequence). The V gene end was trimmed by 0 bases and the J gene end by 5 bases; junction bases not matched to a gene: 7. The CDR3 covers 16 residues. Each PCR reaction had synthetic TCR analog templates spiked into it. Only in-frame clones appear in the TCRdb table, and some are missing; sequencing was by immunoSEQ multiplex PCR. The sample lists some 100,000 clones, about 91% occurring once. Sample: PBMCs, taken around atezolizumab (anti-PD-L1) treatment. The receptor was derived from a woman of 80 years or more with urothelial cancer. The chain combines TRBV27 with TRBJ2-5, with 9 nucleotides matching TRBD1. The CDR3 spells CASSLSLGQGRETQYF. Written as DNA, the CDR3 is TGTGCCAGCAGTTTATCGCTTGGACAGGGGCGGGAGACCCAGTACTTC.